This section outlines one T cell receptor beta chain sequence together with its context. The target of this receptor is not known. One base away there is no much larger clone; base qualities are not given. These data belong to a study of CD4 T cells in relation to SARS-CoV-2 and coronaviruses (dated by TCRdb to the early 2020s). General notes on the study: Using patient-derived lymphoblastoid cell lines, the shared crossreactive spike epitopes were mapped to their HLA restriction. The study assessed, at the TCR clonotype level, memory CD4+ T cell crossreactivity between SARS-CoV-2 and common cold coronavirus spike proteins. The Adaptive Biotechnologies TCR-sequencing kit was used to sequence samples from three pre-COVID donors and the naive versus memory experiments, while other data came from Illumina-based sequencing. Expansion assays from other donors in the study were sequenced with a different, Illumina-based TCR-beta assay. On the study overall, not on this receptor specifically: Because no donor provided both pre-pandemic and post-infection samples, tracing the source of pre-existing responses was limited. Since the crossreactivity analysis centred on spike protein, crossreactivity against other viral proteins was not assessed. Sequencing naive versus memory cells indicated that the assay picks up memory recall responses, not primary responses primed during culture. Small numbers of patients and of tested TCRs limited the study. Significantly weaker SARS-CoV-2-driven expansion was shown by crossreactive clones than by monoreactive clones, consistent with antigenic imprinting. Around three fifths of donors had memory CD4+ clonotypes that crossrecognized SARS-CoV-2 and at least one common cold coronavirus spike.

CD4+ T cells from unexposed donors were collected before the COVID-19 pandemic (2011-2018). To separate naive from memory CD4+ T cells, cryopreserved PBMCs first underwent CD4 enrichment and then EasySep naive CD4+ T cell enrichment. Leukapheresis product for the unexposed donors was purchased commercially. Ficoll-Paque PLUS gradient centrifugation was used to isolate PBMCs from either whole blood or leukapheresis product. The PBMCs went either fresh into the expansion assay or into cryopreservation at -140 degrees C. The QIAamp Micro DNA Kit was used to extract genomic DNA from the CD4+ T cells. DNA from uncultured naive and memory CD4+ T cells underwent immunoSEQ TCR-beta sequencing at deep resolution. On the authors' methods: During preprocessing, nonproductive sequences were removed, along with CDR3s that did not begin with C, did not end with F or W, or were shorter than 7 amino acids. Cultured and uncultured naive and memory CD4+ repertoires were searched for CDR3s previously identified as spike- and CEF-reactive. After three terminal residues were trimmed from each end, CDR3 homology was quantified as pairwise Levenshtein distance using the stringdist R package. This immuneACCESS table, as held by TCRdb, lists in-frame sequences with V and J called but not all clones. Of the missing ones, under half trace to an unresolved V gene in checked studies; the others have no known cause. Clone size and V and J calls were adopted from that table, with D and trimming inferred from the DNA. The sample includes some 65,000 clones, with around 87% observed a single time. The ten largest clones take up about 1.6% of the sample.

The germline V gene supplies CDR1 SGHTA and CDR2 FQGNSA. V loses 2 bases, J loses 7 bases, and the germline ends lie 10 bases apart. Including cysteine and phenylalanine, the CDR3 has 13 amino acids. Only CDR3 DNA remains: 39 bases, in frame from the first base. This TCR derives from a human donor in good health. The sequenced material came from memory CD4+ T cells from PBMCs. The cell subset or site tag for this specimen amounts to: memory (non-naive) CD4+ T cells. This chain is built from TRBV7-2 and TRBJ2-3; the D region may be TRBD1 or TRBD2, each matching 5 bases equally. The bases read TGTGCCAGCAGCTTAAATCCGGGGCATACGCAGTATTTT. It is translated as CASSLNPGHTQYF.